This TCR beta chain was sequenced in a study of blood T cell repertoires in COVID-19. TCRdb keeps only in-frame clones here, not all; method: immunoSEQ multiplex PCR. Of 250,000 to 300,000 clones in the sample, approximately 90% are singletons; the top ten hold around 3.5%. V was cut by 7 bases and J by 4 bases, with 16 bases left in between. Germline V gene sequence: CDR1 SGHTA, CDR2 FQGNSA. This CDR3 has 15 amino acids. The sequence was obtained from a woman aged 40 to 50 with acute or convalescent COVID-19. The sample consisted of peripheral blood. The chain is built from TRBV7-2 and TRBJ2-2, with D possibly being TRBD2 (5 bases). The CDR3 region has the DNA TGTGCCAGCACAACCCTAGCTACGAGCACCGGGGAGCTGTTTTTT. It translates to CASTTLATSTGELFF.